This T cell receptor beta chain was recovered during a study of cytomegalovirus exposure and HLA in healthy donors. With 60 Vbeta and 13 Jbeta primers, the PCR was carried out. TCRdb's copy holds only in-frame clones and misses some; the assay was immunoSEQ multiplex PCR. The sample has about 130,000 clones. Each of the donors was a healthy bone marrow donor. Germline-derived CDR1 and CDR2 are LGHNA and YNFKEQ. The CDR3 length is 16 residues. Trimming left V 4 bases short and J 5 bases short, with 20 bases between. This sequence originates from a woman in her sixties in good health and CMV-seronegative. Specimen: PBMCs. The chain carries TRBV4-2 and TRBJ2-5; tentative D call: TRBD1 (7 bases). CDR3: CASSRVLRGAGETQYF. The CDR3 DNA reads TGTGCCAGCAGCCGTGTACTCAGGGGGGCTGGGGAGACCCAGTACTTC.